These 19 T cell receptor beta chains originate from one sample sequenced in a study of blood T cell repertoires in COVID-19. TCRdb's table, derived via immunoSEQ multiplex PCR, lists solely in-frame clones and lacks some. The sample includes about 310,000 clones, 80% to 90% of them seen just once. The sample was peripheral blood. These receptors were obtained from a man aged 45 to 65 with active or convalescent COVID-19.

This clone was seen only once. The CDR3 DNA sequence: TGTGCCTGGAGGACCGGGACACCTCACATTCGAGGCTACACCTTC. It is translated as CAWRTGTPHIRGYTF. The rearrangement joins TRBV30 to TRBJ1-2, with a weak D call TRBD1 (6 bases). V was clipped by 3 bases and J by 8 bases, with 22 bases between them. CDR3 length equals 15 residues. Germline assignment: CDR1 GTSNPN and CDR2 SVGIG (reference sequence).

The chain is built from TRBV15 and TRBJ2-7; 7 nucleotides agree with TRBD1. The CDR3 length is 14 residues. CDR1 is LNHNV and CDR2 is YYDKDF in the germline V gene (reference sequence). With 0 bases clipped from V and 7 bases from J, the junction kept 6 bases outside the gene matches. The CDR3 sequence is CATSRDRGSSEQYF. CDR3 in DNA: TGTGCCACCAGCAGAGACAGGGGGTCAAGTGAGCAGTACTTC. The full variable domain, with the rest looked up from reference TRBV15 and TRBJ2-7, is DAMVIQNPRYQVTQFGKPVTLSCSQTLNHNVMYWYQQKSSQAPKLLFHYYDKDFNNEADTPDNFQSRRPNTSFCFLDIRSPGLGDTAMYLCATSRDRGSSEQYFGPGTRLTVT.

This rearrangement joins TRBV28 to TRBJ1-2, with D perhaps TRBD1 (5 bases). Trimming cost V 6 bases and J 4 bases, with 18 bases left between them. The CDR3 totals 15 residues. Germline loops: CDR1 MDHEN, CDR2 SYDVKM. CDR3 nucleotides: TGTGCCAGCAGCGACAATTTTGAGGACATCTATGGCTACACCTTC. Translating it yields CASSDNFEDIYGYTF.

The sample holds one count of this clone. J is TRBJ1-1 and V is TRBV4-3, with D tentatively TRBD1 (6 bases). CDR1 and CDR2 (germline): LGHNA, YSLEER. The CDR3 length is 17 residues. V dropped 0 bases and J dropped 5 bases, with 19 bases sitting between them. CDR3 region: CASSQDVSMGRGTEAFF. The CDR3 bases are TGCGCCAGCAGCCAAGACGTTTCGATGGGGAGGGGGACTGAAGCTTTCTTT.

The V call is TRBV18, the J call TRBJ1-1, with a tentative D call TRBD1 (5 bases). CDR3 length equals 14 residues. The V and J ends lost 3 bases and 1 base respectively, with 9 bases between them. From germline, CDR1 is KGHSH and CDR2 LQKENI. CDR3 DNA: TGTGCCAGCTCACCGCGGGACGGGAACACTGAAGCTTTCTTT. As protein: CASSPRDGNTEAFF.

The CDR3 region has the DNA TGTGCCAGCACCTTAGACAATCAGCCCCAGCATTTT. Translated: CASTLDNQPQHF. The chain has TRBV12-3 or TRBV12-4 and TRBJ1-5; D remains ambiguous. The CDR3 is 12 amino acids. Trimming removed 7 bases from V and 3 bases from J, with 7 bases in between.

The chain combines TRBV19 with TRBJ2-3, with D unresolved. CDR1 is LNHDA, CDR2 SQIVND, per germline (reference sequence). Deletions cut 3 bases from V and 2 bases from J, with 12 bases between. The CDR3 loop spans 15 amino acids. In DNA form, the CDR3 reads TGTGCCAGTAGTATCGGTCAGGTTAACACAGATACGCAGTATTTT. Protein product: CASSIGQVNTDTQYF. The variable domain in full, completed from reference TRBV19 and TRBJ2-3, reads DGGITQSPKYLFRKEGQNVTLSCEQNLNHDAMYWYRQDPGQGLRLIYYSQIVNDFQKGDIAEGYSVSREKKESFPLTVTSAQKNPTAFYLCASSIGQVNTDTQYFGPGTRLTVL.

This CDR3 reads CATSDPGRGYGYTF. The CDR3 nucleotides read TGTGCCACCAGTGACCCCGGTAGGGGCTATGGCTACACCTTC. This rearrangement joins TRBV24-1 to TRBJ1-2, with D perhaps TRBD1 (5 bases). V was cut by 4 bases and J by 4 bases, with 12 bases left in between. Germline-derived CDR1 and CDR2 are KGHDR and SFDVKD. The CDR3 is made up of 14 amino acids.

CDR3 amino acids: CASSRAGSYEQYF. The CDR3 coding sequence is TGTGCCAGCAGTCGGGCAGGGTCTTACGAGCAGTACTTC. The V and J genes are TRBV28 and TRBJ2-7, with D maybe TRBD1 (5 bases). There are 13 residues in the CDR3. Germline-derived CDR1 and CDR2 are MDHEN and SYDVKM. Trimming took 5 bases from V and 4 from J, leaving 12 bases between them. The whole variable domain, filled in from reference TRBV28 and TRBJ2-7, reads DVKVTQSSRYLVKRTGEKVFLECVQDMDHENMFWYRQDPGLGLRLIYFSYDVKMKEKGDIPEGYSVSREKKERFSLILESASTNQTSMYLCASSRAGSYEQYFGPGTRLTVT.

CDR3: CASSPTSGSTQYF. In nucleotides, the CDR3 is TGTGCCAGCTCACCAACCTCGGGTAGTACGCAGTATTTT. This chain links TRBV18 with TRBJ2-3; D gene ambiguous. The CDR3 covers 13 residues. The germline CDR1 and CDR2 sequences are KGHSH and LQKENI. The ends were cut back, 2 bases at V and 8 bases at J, with 11 bases in the middle.

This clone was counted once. CDR3 nucleotides: TGCAGCGTTGAAGCAGGGGGGTTCACTTTAGACTATGGCTACACCTTC. It encodes CSVEAGGFTLDYGYTF. This chain links TRBV29-1 with TRBJ1-2; 7 positions agree with TRBD1. The germline V gene encodes CDR1 SQVTM and CDR2 ANQGSEA. V lost 1 base to trimming and J lost 3 bases; unmatched junction nucleotides: 11. The length of the CDR3 is 16 residues.

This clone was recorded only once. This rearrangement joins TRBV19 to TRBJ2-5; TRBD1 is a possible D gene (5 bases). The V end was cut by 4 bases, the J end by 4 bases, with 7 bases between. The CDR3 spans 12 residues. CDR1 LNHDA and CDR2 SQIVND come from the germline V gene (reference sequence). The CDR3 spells CASSSRAETQYF. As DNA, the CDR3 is TGTGCCAGTAGTAGCAGGGCAGAGACCCAGTACTTC.

The CDR3 reads CATTHLAERKSNQPQHF. The CDR3 coding sequence is TGTGCCACCACCCACTTAGCCGAGAGGAAAAGCAATCAGCCCCAGCATTTT. The J gene is TRBJ1-5, the V gene TRBV15; no firm D call. The germline V gene encodes CDR1 LNHNV and CDR2 YYDKDF (reference sequence). This CDR3 has 17 amino acids. Between the trimmed V and J ends, which lost 7 bases and 1 base, there was a span of 20 bases.

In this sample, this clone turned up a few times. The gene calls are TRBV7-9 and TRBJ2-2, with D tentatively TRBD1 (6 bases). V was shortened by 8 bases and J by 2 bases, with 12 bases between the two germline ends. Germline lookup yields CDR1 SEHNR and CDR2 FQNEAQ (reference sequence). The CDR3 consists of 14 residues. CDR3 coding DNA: TGTGCCAGCCGAGGGGGACCTAACACCGGGGAGCTGTTTTTT. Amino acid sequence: CASRGGPNTGELFF.

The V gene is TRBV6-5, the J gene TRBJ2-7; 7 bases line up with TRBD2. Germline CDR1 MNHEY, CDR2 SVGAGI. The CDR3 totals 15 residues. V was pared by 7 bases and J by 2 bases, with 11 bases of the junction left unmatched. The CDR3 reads CASKLTSTGPYEQYF. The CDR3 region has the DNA TGTGCCAGCAAACTGACTAGCACGGGACCCTACGAGCAGTACTTC.

The CDR3 nucleotides are TGTGCCCTTCTCCAACAGGGCAACTATGGCTACACCTTC. This encodes CALLQQGNYGYTF. The V call is TRBV5-8, the J call TRBJ1-2; D possibly corresponds to TRBD1 (6 bases). The CDR3 length is 13 residues. The ends were cut back, 10 bases at V and 2 bases at J, with 15 bases in the middle. The germline CDR1 and CDR2 sequences are SGHTS and YDEGEE.

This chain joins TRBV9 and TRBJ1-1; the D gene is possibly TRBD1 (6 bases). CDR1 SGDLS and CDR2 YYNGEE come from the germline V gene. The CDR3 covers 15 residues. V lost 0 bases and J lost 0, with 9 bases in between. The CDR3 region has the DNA TGTGCCAGCAGCGTAGTCCCAGGGGTGAACACTGAAGCTTTCTTT. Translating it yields CASSVVPGVNTEAFF.

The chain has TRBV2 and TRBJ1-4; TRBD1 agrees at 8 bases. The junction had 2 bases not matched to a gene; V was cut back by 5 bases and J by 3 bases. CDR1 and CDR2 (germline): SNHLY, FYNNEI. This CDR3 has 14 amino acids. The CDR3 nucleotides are TGTGCCAGCAGTTCGGACAGGGCTAATGAAAAACTGTTTTTT. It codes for CASSSDRANEKLFF.

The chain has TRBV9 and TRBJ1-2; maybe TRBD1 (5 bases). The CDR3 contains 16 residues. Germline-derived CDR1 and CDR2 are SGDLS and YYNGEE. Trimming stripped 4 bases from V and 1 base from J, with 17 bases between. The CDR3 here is CASSSPKGVFNYGYTF. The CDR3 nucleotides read TGTGCCAGCAGCTCCCCTAAAGGGGTCTTTAACTATGGCTACACCTTC.